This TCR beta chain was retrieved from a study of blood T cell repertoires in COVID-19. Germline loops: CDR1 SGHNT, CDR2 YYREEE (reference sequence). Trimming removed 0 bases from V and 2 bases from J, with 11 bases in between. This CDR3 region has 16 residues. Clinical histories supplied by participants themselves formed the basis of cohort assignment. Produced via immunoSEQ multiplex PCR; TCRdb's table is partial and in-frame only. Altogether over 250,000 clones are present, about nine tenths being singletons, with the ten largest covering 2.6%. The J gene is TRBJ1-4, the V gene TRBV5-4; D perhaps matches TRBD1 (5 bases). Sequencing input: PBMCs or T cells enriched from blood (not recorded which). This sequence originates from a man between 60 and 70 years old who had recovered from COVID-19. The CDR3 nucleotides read TGTGCCAGCAGCTTGGGAACCCGGGGGACTAATGAAAAACTGTTTTTT. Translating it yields CASSLGTRGTNEKLFF.